These T cell receptor beta chains were read from a single sample in a study of blood T cell repertoires in COVID-19. Using immunoSEQ multiplex PCR, the repertoire was profiled, and TCRdb retains in-frame clones only, with some absent. This sample has about 340,000 clones, with around 90% found just once. Sequencing input: PBMCs or T cells enriched from blood (not recorded which). Receptors originate from a woman aged 25 to 39 who had recovered from COVID-19. Both conserved end residues are part of each CDR3. The order of the fields is J gene, V gene, clone size, D gene, CDR3 DNA, CDR3 protein. D genes are given only for firm matches. For some rows the clone size is stated as once, few or many, or as a class when expanded; others skip it.

TRBJ1-1 TRBV20-1 - - TGCAGTGCTAGTCGGGGACTCACTGAAGCTTTCTTT CSASRGLTEAFF
TRBJ2-7 TRBV27 - - TGTGCCAGCAGTTTATTGGCACTCGAGGGCTCCTACGAGCAGTACTTC CASSLLALEGSYEQYF
TRBJ2-4 TRBV14 - - TGTGCCAGCAGCGCTACCCCTCAGGGGCTGGGGATTCAGTACTTC CASSATPQGLGIQYF
TRBJ2-1 TRBV7-6 - - TGTGCCAGCAGTAAAGCGGGCACATACAATGAGCAGTTCTTC CASSKAGTYNEQFF
TRBJ2-1 TRBV19 - - TGTGCCAGTTCCTGGGGCGGGGCCTACAATGAGCAGTTCTTC CASSWGGAYNEQFF
TRBJ2-1 TRBV5-1 - TRBD2 TGCGCCAGCAGCACCGGGACTAGCGGCGCTAATGAGCAGTTCTTC CASSTGTSGANEQFF
TRBJ1-4 TRBV9 - - TGTGCCAGCAGCGTAGCTGCACAGGTAGGAGAACTGTTTTTT CASSVAAQVGELFF
TRBJ1-1 TRBV18 - - TGTGCCAGCTCATCTGTTGGGGGAGGAGAGGCTTTCTTT CASSSVGGGEAFF
TRBJ1-6 TRBV5-4 - - TGTGCCAGCAGCCAAGGTGTGCGGGGAGATAATTCACCCCTCCACTTT CASSQGVRGDNSPLHF
TRBJ1-1 TRBV19 - TRBD1 TGTGCCAGTAGTATTAACCAGGGGGCTAAGACTGAAGCTTTCTTT CASSINQGAKTEAFF
TRBJ2-3 TRBV3-1/TRBV3-2 - TRBD2 TGTGCCAGCAGCCAAGATCTGGCGGGGGGCACAGATACGCAGTATTTT CASSQDLAGGTDTQYF
TRBJ2-2 TRBV28 - - TGTGCCAGCAGTTTCAGGGTGAAAGATTACGCGAACACCGGGGAGCTGTTTTTT CASSFRVKDYANTGELFF
TRBJ2-2 TRBV5-6 - - TGTGCCAGCAGCCCAAAGCGACTAGTCGCCGGGGAGCTGTTTTTT CASSPKRLVAGELFF
TRBJ2-2 TRBV24-1 - TRBD1 TGTGCCACCAGTGATTCCGGGACAGGGATGGGGGAGCTGTTTTTT CATSDSGTGMGELFF
TRBJ1-1 TRBV5-1 - TRBD1 TGCGCCAGCAGTTGGACAGGGGAGGACACTGAAGCTTTCTTT CASSWTGEDTEAFF
TRBJ2-3 TRBV7-2 - TRBD2 TGTGCCAGCAGCTTGCCCGGGACTAGCGGGAGTATTCCGTATTTT CASSLPGTSGSIPYF
TRBJ2-1 TRBV7-2 - - TGTGCCAGCAGCTTTGGGCTTTACAATGAGCAGTTCTTC CASSFGLYNEQFF
TRBJ1-1 TRBV12-3/TRBV12-4 - - TGTGCCAGCAGGCGGGACGTCTCCACTGAAGCTTTCTTT CASRRDVSTEAFF
TRBJ1-5 TRBV15 - TRBD1 TGTGCCACCAGCATGGACAGGGGGAATCAGCCCCAGCATTTT CATSMDRGNQPQHF
TRBJ2-5 TRBV28 - TRBD2 TGTGCCAGCGCTTCGGGAGGGCCGGGGACCCAGTACTTC CASASGGPGTQYF
TRBJ2-7 TRBV4-1 - - TGCGCCAGCAGCCAAGTAGGTGGGCTCGAGCAGTACTTC CASSQVGGLEQYF
TRBJ2-1 TRBV27 - - TGTGCCAGCAGTTTGCTCATGGCCGGGTCCTACAATGAGCAGTTCTTC CASSLLMAGSYNEQFF
TRBJ2-7 TRBV7-2 - - TGTGCCAGCAGCTTAGTCTCTGGGAGGCCCTACGAGCAGTACTTC CASSLVSGRPYEQYF
TRBJ1-2 TRBV7-2 - - TGTGCCAGCAGCTTAGGGCAGGAAGCCTATGGCTACACCTTC CASSLGQEAYGYTF
TRBJ1-1 TRBV3-1/TRBV3-2 - - TGTGCCAGCAGCCTACTTCTGTCTGCTGAAGCTTTCTTT CASSLLLSAEAFF
TRBJ2-4 TRBV27 - - TGTGCCACGTTCTCGGGGGCCAAAAACATTCAGTACTTC CATFSGAKNIQYF
TRBJ2-7 TRBV7-2 once - TGTGCCAGCAGCACCTTCCAGGGGTACGAGCAGTACTTC CASSTFQGYEQYF
TRBJ2-3 TRBV7-2 - TRBD2 TGTGCCAGCAGCCAAGCCGGGACTAGCGGCACAGATACGCAGTATTTT CASSQAGTSGTDTQYF
TRBJ2-7 TRBV3-1/TRBV3-2 few TRBD1 TGTGCCAGCAGCCAAGGATCACGGACAGGGCAGTACTTC CASSQGSRTGQYF
TRBJ1-6 TRBV2 - TRBD1 TGTGCCAGCAGCCCCTGGACAGGGAATTCACCCCTCCACTTT CASSPWTGNSPLHF
TRBJ2-1 TRBV19 - TRBD2 TGTGCCAGTTACCCGTCTCGGGGGGGCAATGAGCAGTTCTTC CASYPSRGGNEQFF
TRBJ2-7 TRBV5-1 - - TGCGCCAGCAGCTTGGAGGCGGGTAACTCCTACGAGCAGTACTTC CASSLEAGNSYEQYF
TRBJ1-1 TRBV7-9 - - TGTGCCAGCAGGAGTACGGTAGTTAAGGCCGGAGGAGCTTTCTTT CASRSTVVKAGGAFF